This entry describes one TCR beta chain. This clonotype has more than one count but fewer than ten. No cognate antigen has been identified for it. No base quality values were provided; no much bigger clone lies one nucleotide off. Receptor libraries were prepared by multiplex PCR. TCRdb names Illumina HiSeq 4000 as the instrument used. CDR3 regions were amplified by Arm-PCR with iRepertoire HTBI primers to construct TCR beta libraries. Before sequencing, the PCR products went through gel purification. As for the authors' bioinformatics: Across samples, 60 to 70 TRBV and 14 TRBJ segments were identified and used for gene usage analysis of CDR3 amino acid clonotypes. COPE and FqMerger were used to merge filtered high-quality paired reads into contigs. BLAST was used to align contigs to IMGT TRBV, TRBD and TRBJ reference genes, and CDR3 was defined according to IMGT. Highly expanded clones were defined as clonotypes with a frequency above 0.1%. Repertoire diversity was measured by Shannon entropy, and V-J evenness by the Gini coefficient. A clonotype found in more than one individual was treated as public. In TCRdb, the public reads were trimmed at Q25 with fastp and aligned with MiXCR, with productive beta chains retained. Rows matching on CDR3 protein sequence are summarized as one entry with the most common DNA and genes. In this record, the V and J calls reflect TCRdb's handling and not the investigators' own analysis. A total of more than 300,000 distinct CDR3 sequences appear in this sample, 15% to 17% of them only once. Around a fifth of the sample goes to the ten largest clones.

This entry is derived from a study of regulatory T cells in long-lasting Graves disease (dated by TCRdb to the early 2020s). About the full investigation: Antithyroid drugs had been taken for less than 3 months by newly diagnosed Graves' disease patients. Peripheral blood TCR sequencing and RNA sequencing compared persistent Graves' disease patients with newly diagnosed Graves' disease patients. The study was registered as a clinical trial and conducted in China. TCR sequencing covered about 13 persistent and 20 or so newly diagnosed Graves' disease patients, some 35 samples in total. The paper as a whole reports these results and caveats: Only the TCR beta chain was sequenced and analyzed. TRBV28, TRBJ1-2 and TRBJ2-5 were preferentially used in persistent disease, while TRBV20-1 and TRBJ2-1 were favored in newly diagnosed disease. Compared with newly diagnosed patients, patients with persistent Graves' disease had lower TCR Shannon entropy and fewer highly expanded clones, which suggests clonal expansion. The authors noted that the small sample size was a limitation that may lower accuracy. A larger number of public clonotypes was shared among persistent patients (approximately 3,000) than among newly diagnosed patients (around 890). Because the primary lesion, thyroid tissue, could not be accessed, the study looked at peripheral blood alone.

The CDR3 has 13 amino acids, counting the end cysteine and phenylalanine. Left in the record is the CDR3 DNA by itself, 39 bases read in frame from the first base. V is cut by 4 bases and J by 7 bases, and the space between the germline ends is 14 bases. As encoded in the germline V gene (reference sequence), CDR1 is LNHDA while CDR2 is SQIVND. Explained via the paper, the time point label denotes: newly diagnosed GD, antithyroid drugs for less than 3 months. For both TCR sequencing and RNA sequencing, RNA was extracted from PBMCs using TRIzol. The diagnosis of Graves' disease followed American Thyroid Association guidelines. Patients were recruited from an endocrinology department in Xi'an, China. Each patient gave about 8.1 milliliters of peripheral blood, collected in an EDTA anticoagulant tube. Ficoll Paque Plus density gradient separation was used to isolate PBMCs, and no further T cell sorting was performed. An Agilent 2100 Bioanalyzer and agarose gel were used to check RNA quality, while a NanoDrop 2000 measured RNA concentration.

The TCR was taken from a female donor with Graves disease. Recombination joined TRBV19 with TRBJ2-7; no D gene call is confident. This specimen was peripheral blood mononuclear cells (PBMCs), taken at new diagnosis, from a patient treated with antithyroid drugs. The CDR3 here reads CASSNGSPGEQYF. DNA sequence: TGTGCCAGTAGTAACGGCAGCCCCGGTGAGCAGTACTTC. With all but the CDR3 taken from the reference TRBV19 and TRBJ2-7 genes, the full variable domain is: DGGITQSPKYLFRKEGQNVTLSCEQNLNHDAMYWYRQDPGQGLRLIYYSQIVNDFQKGDIAEGYSVSREKKESFPLTVTSAQKNPTAFYLCASSNGSPGEQYFGPGTRLTVT.